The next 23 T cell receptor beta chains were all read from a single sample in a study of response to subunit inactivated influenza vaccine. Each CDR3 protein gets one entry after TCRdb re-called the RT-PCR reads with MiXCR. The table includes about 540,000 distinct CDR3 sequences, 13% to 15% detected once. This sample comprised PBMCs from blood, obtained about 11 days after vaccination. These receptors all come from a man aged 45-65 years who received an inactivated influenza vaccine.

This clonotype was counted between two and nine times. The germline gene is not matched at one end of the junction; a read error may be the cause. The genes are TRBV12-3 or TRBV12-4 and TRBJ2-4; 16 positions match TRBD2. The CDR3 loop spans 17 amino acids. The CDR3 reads CASSSGTSGRAVPNSDF. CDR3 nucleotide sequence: TGTGCCAGCAGTTCCGGGACTAGCGGGAGGGCTGTACCAAACTCAGACTTC.

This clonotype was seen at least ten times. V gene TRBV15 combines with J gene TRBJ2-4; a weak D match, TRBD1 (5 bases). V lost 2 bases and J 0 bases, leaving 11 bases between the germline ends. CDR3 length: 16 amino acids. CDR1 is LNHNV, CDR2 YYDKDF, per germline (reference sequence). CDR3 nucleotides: TGTGCCACCAGCAGATCATCAGGGATAGCCAAAAACATTCAGTACTTC. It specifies CATSRSSGIAKNIQYF.

CDR3 nucleotides: TGCGCCAGCAGCCAAGAATTGTTCCTGAGCTCCTATAATTCACCCCTCCACTTT. Translation gives CASSQELFLSSYNSPLHF. This chain links TRBV4-1 with TRBJ1-6; unclear D gene. With 0 bases removed from V and 0 bases from J, the gap between germline ends came to 12 bases. The CDR3 is made up of 18 amino acids. Germline-derived CDR1 and CDR2 are MGHRA and YSYEKL.

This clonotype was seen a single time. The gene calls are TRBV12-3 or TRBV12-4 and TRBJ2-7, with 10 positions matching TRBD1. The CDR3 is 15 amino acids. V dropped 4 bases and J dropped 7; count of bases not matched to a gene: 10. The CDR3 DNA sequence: TGTGCCAGCAGTTCCCCCCGGGACAGGGGCTCTGAGCAGTACTTC. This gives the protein CASSSPRDRGSEQYF.

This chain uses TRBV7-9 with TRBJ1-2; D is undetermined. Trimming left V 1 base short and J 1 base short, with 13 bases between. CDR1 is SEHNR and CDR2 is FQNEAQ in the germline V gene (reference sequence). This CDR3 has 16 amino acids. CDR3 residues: CASSLVASRINYGYTF. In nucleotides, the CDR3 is TGTGCCAGCAGCTTAGTTGCGTCCCGCATTAACTATGGCTACACCTTC.

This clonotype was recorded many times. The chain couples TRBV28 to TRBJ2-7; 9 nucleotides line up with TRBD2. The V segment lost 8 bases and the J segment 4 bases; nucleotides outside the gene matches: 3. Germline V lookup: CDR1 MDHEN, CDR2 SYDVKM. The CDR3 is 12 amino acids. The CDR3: CASGTSIYEQYF. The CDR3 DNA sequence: TGTGCCAGCGGGACTAGCATATACGAGCAGTACTTC.

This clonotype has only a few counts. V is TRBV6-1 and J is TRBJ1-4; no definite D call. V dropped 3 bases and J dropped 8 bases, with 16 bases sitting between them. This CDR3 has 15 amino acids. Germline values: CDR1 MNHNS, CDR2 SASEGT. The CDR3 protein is CASSDRAFGEEKLFF. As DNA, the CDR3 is TGTGCCAGCAGTGACCGGGCCTTTGGGGAAGAAAAACTGTTTTTT.

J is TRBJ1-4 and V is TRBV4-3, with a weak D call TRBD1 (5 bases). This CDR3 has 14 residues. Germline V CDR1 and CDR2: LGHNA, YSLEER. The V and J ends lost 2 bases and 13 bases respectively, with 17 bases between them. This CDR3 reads CASSQTREGMGLFF. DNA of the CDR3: TGCGCCAGCAGCCAAACCAGGGAGGGAATGGGACTGTTTTTT.

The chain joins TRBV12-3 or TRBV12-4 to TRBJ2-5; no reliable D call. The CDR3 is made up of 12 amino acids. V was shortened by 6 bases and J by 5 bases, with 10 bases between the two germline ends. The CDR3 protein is CASRELGETQYF. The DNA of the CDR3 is TGTGCCAGCAGGGAATTAGGGGAGACCCAGTACTTC.

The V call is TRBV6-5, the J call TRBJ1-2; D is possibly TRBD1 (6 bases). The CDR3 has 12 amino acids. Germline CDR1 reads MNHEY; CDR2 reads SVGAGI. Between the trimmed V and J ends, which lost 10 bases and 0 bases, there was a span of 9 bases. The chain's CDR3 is CAIHRANYGYTF. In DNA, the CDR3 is TGTGCCATCCACAGGGCTAACTATGGCTACACCTTC.

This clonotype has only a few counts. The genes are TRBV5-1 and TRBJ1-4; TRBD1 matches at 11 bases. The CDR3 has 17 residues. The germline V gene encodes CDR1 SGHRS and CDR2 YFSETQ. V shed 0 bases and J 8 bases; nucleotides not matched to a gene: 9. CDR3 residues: CASSLAGTGGFGEKLFF. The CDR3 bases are TGCGCCAGCAGCTTGGCCGGGACAGGGGGTTTTGGAGAAAAACTGTTTTTT.

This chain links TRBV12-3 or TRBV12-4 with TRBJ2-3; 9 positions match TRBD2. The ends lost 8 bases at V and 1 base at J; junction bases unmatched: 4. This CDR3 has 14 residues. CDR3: CASGGRARTDTQYF. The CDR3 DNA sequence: TGTGCCAGCGGCGGGAGGGCCCGCACAGATACGCAGTATTTT.

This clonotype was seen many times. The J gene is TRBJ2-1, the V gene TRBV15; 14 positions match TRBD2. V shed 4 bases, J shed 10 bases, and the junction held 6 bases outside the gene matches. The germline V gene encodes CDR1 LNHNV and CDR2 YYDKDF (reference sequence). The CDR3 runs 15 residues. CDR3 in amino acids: CATSTGLAGGKEQFF. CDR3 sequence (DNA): TGTGCCACCAGCACCGGACTAGCGGGGGGCAAGGAGCAGTTCTTC.

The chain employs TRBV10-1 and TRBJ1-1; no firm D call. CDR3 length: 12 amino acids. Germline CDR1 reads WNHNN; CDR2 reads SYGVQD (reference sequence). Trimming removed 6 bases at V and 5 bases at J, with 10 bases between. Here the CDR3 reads CASSQRRTEAFF. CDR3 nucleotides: TGCGCCAGCAGCCAGAGACGGACTGAAGCTTTCTTT.

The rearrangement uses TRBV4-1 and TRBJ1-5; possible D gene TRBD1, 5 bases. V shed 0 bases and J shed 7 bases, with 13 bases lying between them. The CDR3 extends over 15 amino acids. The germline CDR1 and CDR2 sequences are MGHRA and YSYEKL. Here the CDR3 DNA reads TGCGCCAGCAGCCAAGATGGGGGTGGAGGGCAGCCCCAGCATTTT. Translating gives CASSQDGGGGQPQHF.

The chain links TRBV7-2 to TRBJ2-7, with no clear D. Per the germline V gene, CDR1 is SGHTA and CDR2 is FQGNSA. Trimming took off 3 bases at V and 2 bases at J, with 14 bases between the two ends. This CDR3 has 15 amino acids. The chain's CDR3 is CASSFRPTPTYEQYF. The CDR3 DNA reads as TGTGCCAGCAGCTTCCGTCCAACCCCAACCTACGAGCAGTACTTC.

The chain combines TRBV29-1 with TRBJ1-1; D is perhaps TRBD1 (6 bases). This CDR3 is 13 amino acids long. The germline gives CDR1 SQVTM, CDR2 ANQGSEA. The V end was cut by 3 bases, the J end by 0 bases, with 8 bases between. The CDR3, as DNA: TGCAGCGTTGACCGACAGGTGAACACTGAAGCTTTCTTT. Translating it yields CSVDRQVNTEAFF.

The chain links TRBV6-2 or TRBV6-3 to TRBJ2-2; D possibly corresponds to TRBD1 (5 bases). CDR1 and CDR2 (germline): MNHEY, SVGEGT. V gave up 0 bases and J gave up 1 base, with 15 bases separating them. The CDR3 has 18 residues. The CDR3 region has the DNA TGTGCCAGCAGTTACTCGCTTGTCGGCAGGGTGAACACCGGGGAGCTGTTTTTT. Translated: CASSYSLVGRVNTGELFF.

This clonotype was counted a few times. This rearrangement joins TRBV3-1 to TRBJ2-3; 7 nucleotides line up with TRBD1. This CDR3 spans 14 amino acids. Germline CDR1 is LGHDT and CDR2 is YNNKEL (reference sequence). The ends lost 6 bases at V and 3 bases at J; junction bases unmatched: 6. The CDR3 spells CASSHTGATDTQYF. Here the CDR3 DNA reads TGTGCCAGCAGTCATACAGGGGCAACAGATACGCAGTATTTT.

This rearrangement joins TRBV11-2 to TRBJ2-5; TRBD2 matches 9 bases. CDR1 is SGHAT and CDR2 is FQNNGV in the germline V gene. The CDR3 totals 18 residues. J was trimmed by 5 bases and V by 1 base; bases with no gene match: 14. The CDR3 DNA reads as TGTGCCAGCAGCTTAGGGGGTAGCGGGAGACGCCTGGAGGAGACCCAGTACTTC. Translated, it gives CASSLGGSGRRLEETQYF.

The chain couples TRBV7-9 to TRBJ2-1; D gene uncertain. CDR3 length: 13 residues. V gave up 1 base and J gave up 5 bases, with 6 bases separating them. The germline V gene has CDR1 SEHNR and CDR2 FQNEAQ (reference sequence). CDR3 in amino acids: CASSLERNNEQFF. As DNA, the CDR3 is TGTGCCAGCAGCTTAGAAAGGAACAATGAGCAGTTCTTC.

CDR3 residues: CASSLGVGAKNIQYF. The CDR3 nucleotides are TGTGCCAGCAGCTTAGGTGTCGGGGCAAAAAACATTCAGTACTTC. The rearrangement joins TRBV7-2 to TRBJ2-4, with D possibly being TRBD1 or TRBD2 (5 bases each). The CDR3 is 15 amino acids. Germline V gene lookup returns CDR1 SGHTA and CDR2 FQGNSA. V was trimmed by 1 base and J by 4 bases, leaving 11 bases between them.

The CDR3 region has the DNA TGTGCCAGCTCACCACAGAGACTAGCGGGAGGAGGGACAGATACGCAGTATTTT. The encoded protein is CASSPQRLAGGGTDTQYF. The chain joins TRBV18 to TRBJ2-3; 13 bases are a match to TRBD2. With 1 base clipped from V and 3 bases from J, the junction kept 7 bases outside the gene matches. The germline V gene encodes CDR1 KGHSH and CDR2 LQKENI. The CDR3 has 18 residues.